These 25 T cell receptor beta chains were sequenced from one sample in a study of cytomegalovirus exposure and HLA in healthy donors (dated by TCRdb to about 2017). The library was produced with the immunoSEQ multiplex PCR assay. The multiplex PCR relied on a mix of 60 forward primers for TCR Vbeta segments and 13 reverse primers for TCR Jbeta segments. TCRdb limited this immuneACCESS table to in-frame rearrangements with V and J called. A share of clones is missing; checked studies link under half to unresolved V genes, and the rest is unexplained. The sample table holds 60,000 to 85,000 clones, of which roughly 70% were seen once. Jointly, the top ten make up roughly 5% of the sample. Material: PBMCs. These receptors came from a man in his fifties or sixties in good health and CMV-seropositive.

This rearrangement joins TRBV7-2 to TRBJ2-5; TRBD1 matches 7 bases. The DNA end is a closer match to TRBJ2-7, so the J assignment may be wrong. Germline loops: CDR1 SGHTA, CDR2 FQGNSA. The CDR3 sequence is 12 residues long. The DNA for the CDR3 is TGTGCCATAGACAGGGATGGCTACGAGCAGTACTTC. This encodes CAIDRDGYEQYF.

This chain uses TRBV13 with TRBJ2-7, with D tentatively TRBD2 (5 bases). Between the trimmed V and J ends, which lost 2 bases and 3 bases, there was a span of 11 bases. The germline V gene has CDR1 PRHDT and CDR2 FYEKMQ (reference sequence). CDR3 length: 14 amino acids. The CDR3 DNA sequence: TGTGCCAGCAGCTTAAAGGAGCGGAACTACGAGCAGTACTTC. It specifies CASSLKERNYEQYF.

The V call is TRBV2, the J call TRBJ1-2; maybe TRBD1 (5 bases). V was pared by 4 bases and J by 2 bases, with 11 bases between. The CDR3 is 14 residues long. Germline V gene data show CDR1 as SNHLY and CDR2 as FYNNEI. CDR3 loop: CASSAWQGNYGYTF. The CDR3 DNA reads as TGTGCCAGCAGTGCTTGGCAGGGAAACTATGGCTACACCTTC.

The chain carries TRBV4-2 and TRBJ2-5; the match to TRBD1 covers 9 bases. The DNA end is a closer match to TRBJ2-7, so the J assignment may be wrong. CDR1 and CDR2 from the germline V gene are LGHNA and YNFKEQ. This CDR3 contains 16 residues. Here the CDR3 DNA reads TGTGCCAGCAGCCAAGTCGAGGGGACAGGGACCTACGAGCAGTACTTC. Encoded protein: CASSQVEGTGTYEQYF.

The chain uses TRBV28 and TRBJ1-4; the D is unclear. Trimming shortened V by 1 base and J by 3 bases, and 12 bases separated the two germline ends. Germline lookup yields CDR1 MDHEN and CDR2 SYDVKM. CDR3 size: 16 residues. The CDR3 reads CASSLYRGLANEKLFF. For the CDR3, the DNA is TGTGCCAGCAGTTTATACAGAGGGCTGGCTAATGAAAAACTGTTTTTT.

The V gene is TRBV28, the J gene TRBJ2-5; 8 positions match TRBD1. CDR3 length equals 15 residues. The trim removed 3 bases at V and 4 bases at J, leaving 7 bases unmatched. Germline CDR1 reads MDHEN; CDR2 reads SYDVKM. The CDR3 coding sequence is TGTGCCAGCAGTTTCGAACAGGGGGGAGGAGAGACCCAGTACTTC. Translating gives CASSFEQGGGETQYF.

The chain recombines TRBV28 with TRBJ2-2; D unclear. This CDR3 is built from 14 residues. Germline values: CDR1 MDHEN, CDR2 SYDVKM. Trimming removed 3 bases at V and 8 bases at J, with 13 bases between. This CDR3 reads CASSFLTTGGELFF. Here the CDR3 DNA reads TGTGCCAGCAGTTTCCTTACAACCGGGGGGGAGCTGTTTTTT.

Concerning this clone: The junction differs from germline at one of its ends, possibly a read error. V gene TRBV7-9 combines with J gene TRBJ2-7, with a weak D call TRBD1 (6 bases). This CDR3 contains 15 residues. Germline loops: CDR1 SEHNR, CDR2 FQNEAQ (reference sequence). The CDR3 region has the DNA TGTTCCAGCAGCTTAGGGCAGGGGATTGGCTACGAGCAGTACTTC. This encodes CSSSLGQGIGYEQYF. Complete variable domain (other parts from reference TRBV7-9 and TRBJ2-7): DTGVSQNPRHKITKRGQNVTFRCDPISEHNRLYWYRQTLGQGPEFLTYFQNEAQLEKSRLLSDRFSAERPKGSFSTLEIQRTEQGDSAMYLCSSSLGQGIGYEQYFGPGTRLTVT.

This clone was counted a few times. V is TRBV7-6 and J is TRBJ2-3; 8 positions agree with TRBD2. V was pared by 5 bases and J by 6 bases, with 10 bases of the junction left unmatched. Germline V gene data show CDR1 as SGHVS and CDR2 as FNYEAQ. CDR3 size: 15 residues. CDR3 bases: TGTGCCAGCAGCCCGGGGGGGCTTACGGGGGATACGCAGTATTTT. This codes for CASSPGGLTGDTQYF.

J is TRBJ2-1 and V is TRBV10-3; 11 bases agree with TRBD2. Germline V gene lookup returns CDR1 ENHRY and CDR2 SYGVKD. This CDR3 region has 14 residues. Trimming removed 5 bases from V and 7 bases from J; junction bases left unmatched: 4. CDR3 residues: CAISLRLAGNEQFF. CDR3 DNA: TGTGCCATCAGTCTGAGACTAGCGGGGAATGAGCAGTTCTTC.

This chain uses TRBV11-2 with TRBJ1-2; TRBD1 matches 7 bases. CDR3 length equals 14 residues. Trimming removed 5 bases from V and 4 bases from J; junction bases left unmatched: 7. Germline CDR1 SGHAT, CDR2 FQNNGV. CDR3 sequence: CASSITGAGYGYTF. The CDR3 region has the DNA TGTGCCAGCAGCATCACAGGGGCCGGCTATGGCTACACCTTC. The full variable domain, with the rest looked up from reference TRBV11-2 and TRBJ1-2, is EAGVAQSPRYKIIEKRQSVAFWCNPISGHATLYWYQQILGQGPKLLIQFQNNGVVDDSQLPKDRFSAERLKGVDSTLKIQPAKLEDSAVYLCASSITGAGYGYTFGSGTRLTVV.

This chain joins TRBV5-6 and TRBJ2-1; tentative D call: TRBD1 (5 bases). The V gene lost 5 bases and the J gene lost 6 bases, with 15 bases spanning the gap. The CDR3 runs to 14 residues. Germline assignment: CDR1 SGHDT and CDR2 YYEEEE. The CDR3 DNA is TGTGCCAGCAGTCTCTTAGGACACGCCAATGAGCAGTTCTTC. Amino acids: CASSLLGHANEQFF.

This clone was seen just once. The CDR3 loop reads CASSFLAGEETQYF. The CDR3 region has the DNA TGTGCCAGCAGCTTTCTAGCGGGAGAAGAGACCCAGTACTTC. V and J are TRBV5-4 and TRBJ2-5; 10 bases are shared with TRBD2. Trimming removed 2 bases from V and 3 bases from J; junction bases left unmatched: 1. The CDR3 totals 14 residues. The germline CDR1 and CDR2 sequences are SGHNT and YYREEE (reference sequence).

The chain recombines TRBV10-1 with TRBJ1-1; no firm D call. The V gene's germline CDR1 is WNHNN and CDR2 SYGVQD (reference sequence). The CDR3 runs to 15 residues. Trimming shortened V by 2 bases and J by 0 bases, and 10 bases separated the two germline ends. The CDR3: CASSEGAGVNTEAFF. The CDR3 DNA reads as TGCGCCAGCAGTGAGGGTGCGGGCGTGAACACTGAAGCTTTCTTT.

The chain combines TRBV19 with TRBJ2-2, with D perhaps matching TRBD2 (5 bases). The CDR3 spans 18 residues. Germline assignment: CDR1 LNHDA and CDR2 SQIVND (reference sequence). V shed 5 bases and J shed 0 bases, with 19 bases lying between them. In nucleotides, the CDR3 is TGTGCCAGTAGTCCGTTGGACCTGACTACACCGAACACCGGGGAGCTGTTTTTT. Protein sequence: CASSPLDLTTPNTGELFF.

The rearrangement joins TRBV4-1 to TRBJ2-1; TRBD1 is a possible D gene (6 bases). The CDR3 totals 15 residues. The V gene's germline CDR1 is MGHRA and CDR2 YSYEKL. V shed 1 base and J shed 5 bases, with 12 bases lying between them. The CDR3 DNA reads as TGCGCCAGCAGCCAAGGCGAAGGACAGCACAATGAGCAGTTCTTC. Translating gives CASSQGEGQHNEQFF.

The V gene is TRBV9, the J gene TRBJ2-1; 13 bases are a match to TRBD2. CDR1 and CDR2 (germline): SGDLS, YYNGEE. The V and J ends lost 4 bases and 7 bases, in that order; junction bases with no gene match: 5. This CDR3 spans 15 amino acids. As DNA, the CDR3 is TGTGCCAGCAGCCCTGGGACTAGCGGGGCTAATGAGCAGTTCTTC. It encodes CASSPGTSGANEQFF.

The V and J genes are TRBV4-1 and TRBJ2-3; D call uncertain. V was clipped by 0 bases and J by 4 bases, with 8 bases between them. Germline V CDR1 and CDR2: MGHRA, YSYEKL. This CDR3 comprises 14 residues. CDR3 loop: CASSQDLDPDTQYF. The DNA of the CDR3 is TGCGCCAGCAGCCAAGACCTAGATCCAGATACGCAGTATTTT.

The gene calls are TRBV18 and TRBJ1-6, with D perhaps TRBD1 (5 bases). Germline lookup yields CDR1 KGHSH and CDR2 LQKENI. This CDR3 contains 15 residues. Trimming cost V 3 bases and J 9 bases, with 15 bases left between them. CDR3 in amino acids: CASSPSEGAASPLHF. The CDR3 nucleotides are TGTGCCAGCTCACCCTCGGAAGGGGCGGCTTCACCCCTCCACTTT.

This chain connects TRBV9 to TRBJ2-7; perhaps TRBD2 as D (6 bases). V lost 2 bases and J lost 0, with 9 bases in between. Germline CDR1 reads SGDLS; CDR2 reads YYNGEE. This CDR3 has 14 amino acids. This CDR3 is CASSVGAGSYEQYF. The CDR3 DNA follows: TGTGCCAGCAGCGTCGGAGCGGGCTCCTACGAGCAGTACTTC.

This sequence joins TRBV6-5 and TRBJ1-5; the match to TRBD1 covers 9 bases. The CDR3 length is 15 residues. Germline CDR1 reads MNHEY; CDR2 reads SVGAGI. The V segment lost 6 bases and the J segment 3 bases; nucleotides outside the gene matches: 6. Here the CDR3 reads CASSPGTGNNQPQHF. CDR3 bases: TGTGCCAGCAGCCCCGGGACAGGGAACAATCAGCCCCAGCATTTT.

This clone was seen only a few times. The chain links TRBV19 to TRBJ2-5; 8 nucleotides agree with TRBD2. J was trimmed by 2 bases and V by 9 bases; bases with no gene match: 2. The CDR3 totals 12 residues. Germline CDR1 and CDR2: LNHDA and SQIVND (reference sequence). In DNA form, the CDR3 reads TGTGCCAGCAGCGGGGGTCAAGAGACCCAGTACTTC. The encoded protein is CASSGGQETQYF.

This chain links TRBV7-6 with TRBJ1-1, with 9 bases lining up with TRBD1. Germline-derived CDR1 and CDR2 are SGHVS and FNYEAQ. This CDR3 is built from 14 residues. V shed 5 bases, J shed 1 base, and the junction held 2 bases outside the gene matches. CDR3 nucleotides: TGTGCCAGCAGCGTGGGACAGGGGAACACTGAAGCTTTCTTT. Amino acids: CASSVGQGNTEAFF.

The genes are TRBV19 and TRBJ2-6; D is possibly TRBD1 (6 bases). The V gene lost 3 bases and the J gene lost 0 bases, with 9 bases spanning the gap. Germline loops: CDR1 LNHDA, CDR2 SQIVND (reference sequence). The CDR3 is 16 residues long. CDR3 in amino acids: CASSIQQGSGANVLTF. Written as DNA, the CDR3 is TGTGCCAGTAGTATCCAACAGGGCTCTGGGGCCAACGTCCTGACTTTC.

This clone occurred once. The chain uses TRBV11-2 and TRBJ1-1; 7 bases are shared with TRBD1. V trimming: 4 bases; J trimming: 5 bases; junction bases outside the gene matches: 7. This CDR3 is 14 amino acids long. Germline lookup yields CDR1 SGHAT and CDR2 FQNNGV. CDR3 sequence: CASSSDRYGTEAFF. The DNA of the CDR3 is TGTGCCAGCAGCTCGGACAGGTACGGGACTGAAGCTTTCTTT.